One sample yielded the 4 T cell receptor beta chains listed below, sequenced in a study of blood T cell repertoires in COVID-19. Sequencing used immunoSEQ multiplex PCR; TCRdb keeps in-frame clones, though not all of them. The table records about 98,000 clones, 82% of them present only once. Sequenced material: peripheral blood. These receptors were taken from a man older than 75 with acute or convalescent COVID-19.

This chain connects TRBV3-1 (or the pseudogene TRBV3-2) to TRBJ1-6, with 9 bases fitting TRBD1. This CDR3 has 14 residues. The V and J ends lost 5 bases and 9 bases, in that order; junction bases with no gene match: 5. CDR1 and CDR2 from the germline V gene are LGHDT and YNNKEL (reference sequence). CDR3 nucleotide sequence: TGTGCCAGCAGCGATACAGGGGGCGGTTCACCCCTCCACTTT. Amino acids: CASSDTGGGSPLHF.

The V call is TRBV4-1, the J call TRBJ2-5; 7 bases are shared with TRBD2. Per germline, CDR1 MGHRA and CDR2 YSYEKL. CDR3 size: 13 residues. The ends lost 5 bases at V and 5 bases at J; junction bases unmatched: 5. This chain's CDR3 is CASSRRERETQYF. The CDR3, as DNA: TGCGCCAGCAGCAGGCGGGAGAGGGAGACCCAGTACTTC.

V is TRBV9 and J is TRBJ2-2, with 7 nucleotides matching TRBD2. V gave up 2 bases and J gave up 0 bases; unmatched junction bases: 4. Germline loops: CDR1 SGDLS, CDR2 YYNGEE. This CDR3 region has 16 residues. In DNA, the CDR3 is TGTGCCAGCAGCGTCCTAGCGGATACGAACACCGGGGAGCTGTTTTTT. This sequence encodes CASSVLADTNTGELFF. Complete variable domain (other parts from reference TRBV9 and TRBJ2-2): DSGVTQTPKHLITATGQRVTLRCSPRSGDLSVYWYQQSLDQGLQFLIQYYNGEERAKGNILERFSAQQFPDLHSELNLSSLELGDSALYFCASSVLADTNTGELFFGEGSRLTVL.

The chain has TRBV10-3 and TRBJ1-4; D is undetermined. CDR1 and CDR2 from the germline V gene are ENHRY and SYGVKD. The CDR3 runs 13 residues. The CDR3 sequence: CAISSAGREKLFF. In DNA form, the CDR3 reads TGTGCGATCTCTTCTGCGGGTCGGGAAAAACTGTTTTTT.